This section outlines one TCR beta chain sequence together with its context. Its target is unknown. Other DNA sequences within the sample encode an identical CDR3. The PCR was carried out with 60 Vbeta primers and 13 Jbeta primers. Clones were read by immunoSEQ multiplex PCR, and TCRdb kept only the in-frame ones, dropping some. The sample has roughly 100,000 clones, approximately 70% seen once. The entry originates in a study of cytomegalovirus exposure and HLA in healthy donors. Findings of the study overall: Researchers reported that a few CMV-associated chains were confirmed in vitro as CMV antigen-specific. More clonal expansion characterized HLA-associated TCR beta chains than equally common others in a later analysis.

Germline loops: CDR1 SGDLS, CDR2 YYNGEE. The ends lost 0 bases at V and 1 base at J; junction bases unmatched: 0. The CDR3 contains 15 residues. Material: PBMCs. The TCR sequence derives from a man aged 25-40 years in good health and CMV-seropositive. The chain combines TRBV9 with TRBJ2-2; TRBD2 matches at 7 bases. As DNA, the CDR3 is TGTGCCAGCAGCGTAGGCGGGGGGAACACCGGGGAGCTGTTTTTT. Translated, it gives CASSVGGGNTGELFF.